This T cell receptor beta chain was sequenced in a study of CD8+CD57+ T cells in acquired aplastic anemia. Study overall: DNA from sorted CD4+ and CD8+ cells averaged approximately 3.5 ug.

Germline CDR1 reads DFQATT; CDR2 reads SNEGSKA (reference sequence). The CDR3 contains 15 residues. Trimming removed 4 bases from V and 3 bases from J; junction bases left unmatched: 8. By flow cytometry, patients selected for sequencing had shown an expansion of CD8+CD57+ cells. In all patients, the disease was severe acquired aplastic anemia. Template material for TCR beta VDJ and CDR3 profiling consisted of genomic DNA. TCRdb analysed the reads with MiXCR anew, one entry per CDR3 protein. The data contain some 180,000 distinct CDR3 sequences, about 60% of them singletons. V gene TRBV20-1 combines with J gene TRBJ2-5; 10 bases are a match to TRBD1. Sequenced sample: sorted CD4+, CD8+, or CD8+CD57+ T cells (not recorded which) from PBMCs. The receptor was isolated from a human donor with aplastic anemia. Written as DNA, the CDR3 is TGCAGTGCTATCGTCCCGACAGGGGGCGAAGAGACCCAGTACTTC. Translated, it gives CSAIVPTGGEETQYF.